This T cell receptor beta chain originates from a study of T-cell memory formation after mild COVID-19. Only a few counts were recorded for this clonotype. 5'RACE primed at constant segments yielded TCR alpha and TCR beta cDNA libraries bearing sample barcodes and UMIs. TCRdb passed the 5' RACE reads through MiXCR, listing each CDR3 protein once. This table holds about 400,000 distinct CDR3 sequences, 20% to 25% found once. The CDR3 contains 13 residues. Germline CDR1 is SQVTM and CDR2 is ANQGSEA. J lost 9 bases, V lost 7 bases, and 8 bases had no gene match. This TCR was recovered from an adult woman who had mild COVID-19 (a few samples of this study predate the infection). Cell type and time point are not known. The J gene is TRBJ2-1, the V gene TRBV29-1; the match to TRBD2 covers 11 bases. Material: PBMCs or a T cell subset sorted from them (not recorded which). In DNA, the CDR3 is TGCAGCGGTGTAGCGGGAGGGCCGGCTGAGCAGTTCTTC. Its protein is CSGVAGGPAEQFF.